This T cell receptor beta chain was retrieved from a study of beta chain features in type 1 diabetes. Findings of the study overall: Significant though moderate, a shortening of TCRB CDR3s appeared in all four CD4+ subsets of Type 1 diabetes patients. The naive, central memory and Treg TCRB repertoires showed an apparent similarity that was greater among patients than among healthy donors.

The whole isolated RNA underwent reverse transcription, so sequencing captured expressed TCRB transcripts. Clones were sequenced by immunoSEQ multiplex PCR, and TCRdb holds only the in-frame ones, with some missing. The sample carries roughly 220,000 clones, 15% to 20% recorded once. There are a few counts of this clone. No antigen is known for it. The ends were cut back, 3 bases at V and 5 bases at J, with 11 bases in the middle. CDR1 and CDR2 (germline): SGDLS, YYNGEE. The CDR3 is 13 residues long. The sample taken for sequencing was naive CD4+ T cells from blood. The sequence derives from a man aged 25 to 40 with type 1 diabetes. The rearrangement uses TRBV9 and TRBJ1-2, with D tentatively TRBD1 (5 bases). Here the CDR3 DNA reads TGTGCCAGCAGCGGACGACAGTCATATGGCTACACCTTC. Its translation: CASSGRQSYGYTF.